These T cell receptor beta chains were read from a single sample in a study of graft-versus-host responses after intestinal transplantation. Repertoires were generated with immunoSEQ multiplex PCR, while TCRdb's copy carries only in-frame clones and drops some. The sample comprises 75,000 to 100,000 clones, approximately 85% of which are singletons, and more than 1.4% rests with the top ten. Sequenced material: PBMCs, taken 255 days after intestinal transplant. The receptors originated from a human patient who received an intestinal transplant, so some T cells may come from the graft donor. Both conserved end residues are part of each CDR3. D genes are given only for firm matches. Clone size is shown for a subset of rows, as once, few, many or a class of expanded clone.

d_call clone_size j_call v_call cdr3_aa cdr3_nt
- - TRBJ1-1 TRBV5-1 CASSPTGPTGTEAFF TGCGCCAGCAGCCCGACGGGCCCCACGGGCACTGAAGCTTTCTTT
- - TRBJ1-1 TRBV27 CATCLYYPQGQGTEAFF TGTGCCACCTGTCTTTATTACCCCCAGGGGCAGGGGACTGAAGCTTTCTTT
TRBD1 - TRBJ2-7 TRBV4-1 CASSQGQGVLSYEQYF TGCGCCAGCAGCCAAGGACAGGGGGTCCTCTCCTACGAGCAGTACTTC
- - TRBJ2-2 TRBV6-6 CASSYETANTGELFF TGTGCCAGCAGTTACGAGACCGCGAACACCGGGGAGCTGTTTTTT
TRBD1 - TRBJ1-2 TRBV7-8 CASSLYGQGYGYTF TGTGCCAGCAGCTTATACGGACAGGGGTATGGCTACACCTTC
- - TRBJ1-4 TRBV30 CAWSGGTDEKLFF TGTGCCTGGAGTGGTGGTACTGATGAAAAACTGTTTTTT
TRBD1 - TRBJ1-4 TRBV4-3 CASSQGGGRVGPTNEKLFF TGCGCCAGCAGCCAAGGAGGGGGCAGGGTGGGCCCAACTAATGAAAAACTGTTTTTT
- - TRBJ1-4 TRBV6-5 CASSYSFLGEKLFF TGTGCCAGCAGTTACTCGTTCCTTGGTGAAAAACTGTTTTTT
TRBD2 - TRBJ2-5 TRBV18 CASFQGLAVQETQYF TGTGCCAGCTTCCAAGGACTAGCGGTGCAAGAGACCCAGTACTTC
- - TRBJ2-7 TRBV28 CASSSIVPLEQYF TGTGCCAGCAGCTCGATCGTACCCCTCGAGCAGTACTTC
- - TRBJ1-2 TRBV9 CASSVDITYGYTF TGTGCCAGCAGCGTCGATATAACGTATGGCTACACCTTC
- - TRBJ1-5 TRBV5-5 CASSLAPPGYLSNQPQHF TGTGCCAGCAGCTTGGCCCCACCAGGGTATCTAAGCAATCAGCCCCAGCATTTT
- - TRBJ2-2 TRBV4-3 CASSQPNTGELFF TGCGCCAGCAGCCAACCGAACACCGGGGAGCTGTTTTTT
- - TRBJ1-2 TRBV6-1 CASSELRGADGYTF TGTGCCAGCAGTGAACTTAGGGGCGCCGATGGCTACACCTTC
TRBD1 once TRBJ1-1 TRBV29-1 CSVEGTGRGEAFF TGCAGCGTTGAGGGGACAGGGAGGGGTGAAGCTTTCTTT
- - TRBJ1-1 TRBV10-3 CAISRQSVLVLNTEAFF TGTGCCATCTCAAGACAGTCGGTTCTGGTTTTGAACACTGAAGCTTTCTTT
TRBD1 once TRBJ1-6 TRBV5-1 CASSPDRGRSPLHF TGCGCCAGCAGCCCCGACAGGGGAAGATCACCCCTCCACTTT
- few TRBJ2-5 TRBV7-9 CASSLAVMEETQYF TGTGCCAGCAGCTTAGCGGTCATGGAAGAGACCCAGTACTTC
- - TRBJ2-1 TRBV4-1 CASSQEWAQGREQFF TGCGCCAGCAGCCAAGAATGGGCACAGGGCAGAGAGCAGTTCTTC
- - TRBJ2-7 TRBV6-1 CASRMGGAYEQYF TGTGCCAGCCGGATGGGGGGCGCCTACGAGCAGTACTTC
- - TRBJ1-3 TRBV5-1 CASSSPTGNTIYF TGCGCCAGCAGCTCTCCCACTGGAAACACCATATATTTT
- - TRBJ1-1 TRBV27 CASSLKWGATVEAFF TGTGCCAGCAGTTTAAAGTGGGGGGCGACAGTTGAAGCTTTCTTT
TRBD1 - TRBJ1-6 TRBV9 CASSWRTGASPLHF TGTGCCAGCAGCTGGCGGACAGGGGCCTCACCCCTCCACTTT
- - TRBJ1-2 TRBV7-2 CASSLGPGLKVDYGYTF TGTGCCAGCAGCTTAGGGCCCGGTCTAAAGGTAGACTATGGCTACACCTTC
TRBD1 - TRBJ1-3 TRBV18 CASSPTGAGNTIYF TGTGCCAGCTCGCCGACAGGGGCTGGAAACACCATATATTTT
TRBD2 - TRBJ2-7 TRBV18 CASSPRGGKEVYEQYF TGTGCCAGCTCACCACGCGGGGGGAAGGAGGTCTACGAGCAGTACTTC
- - TRBJ1-2 TRBV28 CASNQDSYGYTF TGTGCCAGCAACCAGGACAGTTATGGCTACACCTTC
- - TRBJ2-1 TRBV5-6 CASSLAPEQFF TGTGCCAGCAGCTTAGCCCCTGAGCAGTTCTTC
TRBD1 - TRBJ1-5 TRBV4-1 CASSQEGGQLNQPQHF TGCGCCAGCAGCCAAGAAGGGGGACAGTTAAATCAGCCCCAGCATTTT
- once TRBJ1-2 TRBV18 CASSPTGGGYTF TGTGCCAGCTCGCCCACGGGGGGCGGCTACACCTTC